This T cell receptor beta chain was found in a study of blood T cell repertoires in COVID-19. Germline V CDR1 and CDR2: SQVTM, ANQGSEA. The CDR3 runs to 13 residues. After removal of 5 bases from V and 5 bases from J, the junction contained 6 bases not matched to a gene. This clone was observed once. The authors' processing: Reference gene primer amplification gave estimated nucleated cell counts. Measured with immunoSEQ multiplex PCR; TCRdb has only the in-frame clones, and not every one. Clone size and V and J calls were adopted from that table, with D and trimming inferred from the DNA. Of 400,000 to 500,000 clones detected, about 88% appear once; the ten largest clones hold approximately 1.5%. Assignments of participants to cohorts depended upon their own reported clinical history.

Material for sequencing was PBMCs or T cells enriched from blood (not recorded which). This chain joins TRBV29-1 and TRBJ1-3; 7 bases match TRBD1. The sequence was obtained from a woman aged 18-35 years who had been exposed to COVID-19. The DNA of the CDR3 is TGCAGCGTTTGGGACAGCGCTCGAAACACCATATATTTT. Its protein product is CSVWDSARNTIYF.